This TCR beta chain was sequenced in a study of shared clonotypes between healthy human individuals. The repertoire was sequenced with immunoSEQ multiplex PCR; TCRdb's copy has only in-frame clones and lacks some. The sample has around 1.4 million clones; approximately 98.5% are singletons. Germline V lookup: CDR1 SGHRS, CDR2 YFSETQ. Trimming cost V 2 bases and J 1 base, with 12 bases left between them. The CDR3 runs to 15 residues. Input material: naive CD4+ T cells sorted from blood. The sample's subset: CD45RA+ positively selected. The chain combines TRBV5-1 with TRBJ1-1, with D hard to call. This TCR was recovered from a young man in good health. The CDR3 spells CASSLQTRSNTEAFF. The CDR3 DNA is TGCGCCAGCAGCTTACAGACCCGATCGAACACTGAAGCTTTCTTT.